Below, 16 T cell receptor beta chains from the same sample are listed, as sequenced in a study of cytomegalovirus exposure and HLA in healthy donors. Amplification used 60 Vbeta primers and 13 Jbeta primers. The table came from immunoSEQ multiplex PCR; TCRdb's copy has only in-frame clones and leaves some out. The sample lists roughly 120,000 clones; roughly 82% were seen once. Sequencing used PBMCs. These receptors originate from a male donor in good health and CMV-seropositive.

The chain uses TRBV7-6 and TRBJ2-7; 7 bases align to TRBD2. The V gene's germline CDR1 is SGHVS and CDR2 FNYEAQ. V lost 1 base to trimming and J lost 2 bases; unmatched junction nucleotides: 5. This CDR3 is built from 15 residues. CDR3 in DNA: TGTGCCAGCAGCTTAGGGGCGGGAGTGGCCTACGAGCAGTACTTC. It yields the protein CASSLGAGVAYEQYF.

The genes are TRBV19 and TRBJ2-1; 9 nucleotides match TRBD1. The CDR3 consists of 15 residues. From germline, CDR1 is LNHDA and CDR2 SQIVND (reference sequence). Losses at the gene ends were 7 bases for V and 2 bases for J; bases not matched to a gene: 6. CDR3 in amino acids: CASTAGQGTYNEQFF. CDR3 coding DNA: TGTGCCAGTACCGCCGGACAGGGGACCTACAATGAGCAGTTCTTC.

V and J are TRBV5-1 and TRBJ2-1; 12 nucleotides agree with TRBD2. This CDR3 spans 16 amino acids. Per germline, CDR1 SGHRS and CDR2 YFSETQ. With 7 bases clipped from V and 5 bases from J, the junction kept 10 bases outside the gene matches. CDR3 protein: CASELVLAGGHNEQFF. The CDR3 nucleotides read TGCGCCAGCGAACTCGTGCTAGCGGGAGGGCACAATGAGCAGTTCTTC.

CDR3 DNA sequence: TGTGCCAGCAGCAACAGGGGATTTAGCTCCTACGAGCAGTACTTC. Residues: CASSNRGFSSYEQYF. The rearrangement uses TRBV5-6 and TRBJ2-7; 7 bases match TRBD1. V trimming: 4 bases; J trimming: 0 bases; junction bases outside the gene matches: 7. Germline CDR1 and CDR2: SGHDT and YYEEEE. CDR3 length: 15 residues.

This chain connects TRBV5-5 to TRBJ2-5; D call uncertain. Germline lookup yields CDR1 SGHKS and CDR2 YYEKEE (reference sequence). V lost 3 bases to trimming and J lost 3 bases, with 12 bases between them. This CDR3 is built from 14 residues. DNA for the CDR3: TGTGCCAGCAGCTCAGTCGACACAGAAGAGACCCAGTACTTC. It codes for CASSSVDTEETQYF.

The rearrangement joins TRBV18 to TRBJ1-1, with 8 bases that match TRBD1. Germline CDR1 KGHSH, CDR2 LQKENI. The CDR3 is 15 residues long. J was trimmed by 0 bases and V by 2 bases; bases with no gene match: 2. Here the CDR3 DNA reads TGTGCCAGCTCACCAGGACAGGGACTGAACACTGAAGCTTTCTTT. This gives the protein CASSPGQGLNTEAFF.

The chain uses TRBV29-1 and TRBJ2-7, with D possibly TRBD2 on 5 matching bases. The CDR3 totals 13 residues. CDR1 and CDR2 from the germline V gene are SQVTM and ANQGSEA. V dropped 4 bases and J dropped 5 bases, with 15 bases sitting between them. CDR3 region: CSVVIFQEDEQYF. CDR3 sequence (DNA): TGCAGCGTTGTCATCTTCCAGGAGGACGAGCAGTACTTC.

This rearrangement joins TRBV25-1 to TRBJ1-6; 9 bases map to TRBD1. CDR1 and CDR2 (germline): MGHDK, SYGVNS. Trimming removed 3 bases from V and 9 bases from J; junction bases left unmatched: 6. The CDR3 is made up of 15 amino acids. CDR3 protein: CASSDPGQGVSPLHF. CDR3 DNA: TGTGCCAGCAGTGACCCGGGACAGGGAGTTTCACCCCTCCACTTT. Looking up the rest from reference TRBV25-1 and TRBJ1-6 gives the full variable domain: EADIYQTPRYLVIGTGKKITLECSQTMGHDKMYWYQQDPGMELHLIHYSYGVNSTEKGDLSSESTVSRIRTEHFPLTLESARPSHTSQYLCASSDPGQGVSPLHFGNGTRLTVT.

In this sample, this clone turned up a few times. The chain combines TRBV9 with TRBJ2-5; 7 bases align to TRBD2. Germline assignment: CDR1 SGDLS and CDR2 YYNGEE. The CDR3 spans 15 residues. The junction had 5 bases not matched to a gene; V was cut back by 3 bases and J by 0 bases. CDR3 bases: TGTGCCAGCAGCGAGGGTAGCGGGTACCAAGAGACCCAGTACTTC. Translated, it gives CASSEGSGYQETQYF.

The CDR3 loop is CASSAGLAGNTGELFF. Here the CDR3 DNA reads TGTGCCAGCAGCGCCGGACTAGCGGGGAACACCGGGGAGCTGTTTTTT. The V call is TRBV9, the J call TRBJ2-2; 11 bases map to TRBD2. With V trimmed by 3 bases and J by 1 base, 2 bases remained unmatched. Germline values: CDR1 SGDLS, CDR2 YYNGEE. This CDR3 has 16 amino acids.

The CDR3, as DNA: TGTGCCAGTAGTATCCAGCCGGAGACCTACGAGCAGTACTTC. It translates to CASSIQPETYEQYF. This chain uses TRBV19 with TRBJ2-7; D ambiguous. CDR3 length equals 14 residues. The V end was cut by 3 bases, the J end by 2 bases, with 11 bases between. The germline CDR1 and CDR2 sequences are LNHDA and SQIVND (reference sequence).

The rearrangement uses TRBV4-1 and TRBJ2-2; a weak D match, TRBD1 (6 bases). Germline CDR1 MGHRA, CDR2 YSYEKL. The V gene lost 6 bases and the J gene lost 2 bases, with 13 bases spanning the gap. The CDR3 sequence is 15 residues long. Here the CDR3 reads CASRYRDINTGELFF. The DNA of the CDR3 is TGCGCCAGCAGGTACCGGGACATCAACACCGGGGAGCTGTTTTTT.

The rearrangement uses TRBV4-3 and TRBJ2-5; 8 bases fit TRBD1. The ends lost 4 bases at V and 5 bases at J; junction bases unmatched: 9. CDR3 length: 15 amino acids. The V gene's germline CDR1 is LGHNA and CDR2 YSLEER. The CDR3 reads CASSLSRGHGETQYF. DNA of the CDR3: TGCGCCAGCAGCCTATCCAGGGGGCACGGGGAGACCCAGTACTTC.

The CDR3 loop is CASRGANEQFF. The CDR3 nucleotides read TGCGCCAGCAGGGGAGCGAATGAGCAGTTCTTC. The chain couples TRBV10-2 to TRBJ2-1; D perhaps matches TRBD2 (5 bases). In germline, CDR1 is WSHSY, CDR2 SAAADI. Trimming took 6 bases from V and 7 from J, leaving 7 bases between them. This CDR3 is 11 amino acids long.

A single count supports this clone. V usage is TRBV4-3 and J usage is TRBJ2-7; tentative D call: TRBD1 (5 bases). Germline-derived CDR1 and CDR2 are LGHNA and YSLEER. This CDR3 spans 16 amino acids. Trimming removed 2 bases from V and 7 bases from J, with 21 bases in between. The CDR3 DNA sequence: TGCGCCAGCAGCCAAAGAATACGGTATGGGGCGAGGGAGCAGTACTTC. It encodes CASSQRIRYGAREQYF.

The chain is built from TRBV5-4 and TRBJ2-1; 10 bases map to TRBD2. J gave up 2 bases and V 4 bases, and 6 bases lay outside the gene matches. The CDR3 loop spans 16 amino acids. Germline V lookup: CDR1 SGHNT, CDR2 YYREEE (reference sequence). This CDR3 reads CASSILAGEPYNEQFF. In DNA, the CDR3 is TGTGCCAGCAGCATCCTAGCGGGAGAGCCCTACAATGAGCAGTTCTTC.